This T cell receptor beta chain was retrieved from a study of blood T cell repertoires in COVID-19. Germline CDR1 reads SGHRS; CDR2 reads YFSETQ. The V end was cut by 7 bases, the J end by 2 bases, with 12 bases between. The CDR3 extends over 13 amino acids. Generated by immunoSEQ multiplex PCR, the TCRdb table keeps only in-frame clones and is missing some. Here the sample spans approximately 50,000 clones, 86% being singletons. Input material: peripheral blood. This chain uses TRBV5-1 with TRBJ1-2; perhaps TRBD1 as D (5 bases). The clonotype comes from a woman older than 75 with acute or convalescent COVID-19. The DNA of the CDR3 is TGCGCCAGCTCTGGGGGGGGAAACTATGGCTACACCTTC. It is translated as CASSGGGNYGYTF. Complete variable domain (other parts from reference TRBV5-1 and TRBJ1-2): KAGVTQTPRYLIKTRGQQVTLSCSPISGHRSVSWYQQTPGQGLQFLFEYFSETQRNKGNFPGRFSGRQFSNSRSEMNVSTLELGDSALYLCASSGGGNYGYTFGSGTRLTVV.